The source of this T cell receptor (beta chain) is a study of vaccination and CD4 T cells after COVID-19. Study-level information: Convalescent cases consisted of six males and four females, of whom two were Hispanic. Control cultures received a CEFX pool, an HIV-1 Nef pool, or no peptide.

As for treatment: approximately 9-day PBMC culture with coronavirus spike peptide pools or control peptides (ViraFEST assay). Under the ViraFEST approach, antigen-specific T cells were expanded with peptide pools and TCRs subsequently sequenced. The Oncomine TCR Beta short-read assay generated sequence data from the DNA of cultured CD4+ T cells. The source of extracted genomic DNA was cultured CD4+ T cells. In TCRdb, the PCR reads were re-called with MiXCR into one record per CDR3 protein. Among approximately 17,000 distinct CDR3 sequences, 50% to 65% were seen once, and the ten largest hold around 10%. Turning to this clonotype: Its antigen is unknown.

This CDR3 has 15 residues. Germline V gene lookup returns CDR1 GTSNPN and CDR2 SVGIG (reference sequence). J lost 0 bases, V lost 6 bases, and 8 bases had no gene match. This TCR was recovered from a human donor who had recovered from COVID-19. This chain joins TRBV30 and TRBJ1-2; 9 nucleotides match TRBD1. Sequencing was carried out using CD4+ T cells from blood, cultured in vitro. Here the CDR3 DNA reads TGTGCCTGTTACAGGGGGCGAACCTCTAACTATGGCTACACCTTC. Protein: CACYRGRTSNYGYTF.